The clone carrying this T cell receptor (beta chain) was picked up a small number of times. Relying on iRepertoire HTBI primers and Arm-PCR of CDR3 regions, the team built TCR beta libraries. TCRdb reanalysed the multiplex PCR reads using MiXCR and keeps one entry per CDR3 protein. The table shows roughly 610,000 distinct CDR3 sequences, with 16% occurring only once. CDR3 length: 13 residues. Germline CDR1 reads SEHNR; CDR2 reads FQNEAQ (reference sequence). V was cut by 4 bases and J by 2 bases, with 9 bases left in between. This sample was included in a study of regulatory T cells in long-lasting Graves disease. Across the study: Those Graves' patients who were newly diagnosed had been on antithyroid drugs under 3 months.

The time point was: newly diagnosed GD, antithyroid drugs for less than 3 months. TCR sequences were obtained from RNA taken from PBMCs. This sample was also put to use in a study of T cells in Graves' hyperthyroidism and ophthalmopathy.

This clonotype was obtained from a man younger than 35 with Graves disease. This chain links TRBV7-9 with TRBJ2-7; D is ambiguous. The sample in question was peripheral blood mononuclear cells (PBMCs), obtained at new diagnosis, from a patient treated with antithyroid drugs. CDR3 coding DNA: TGTGCCAGCAGCTCGGACCCAGCCTACGAGCAGTACTTC. It codes for CASSSDPAYEQYF.